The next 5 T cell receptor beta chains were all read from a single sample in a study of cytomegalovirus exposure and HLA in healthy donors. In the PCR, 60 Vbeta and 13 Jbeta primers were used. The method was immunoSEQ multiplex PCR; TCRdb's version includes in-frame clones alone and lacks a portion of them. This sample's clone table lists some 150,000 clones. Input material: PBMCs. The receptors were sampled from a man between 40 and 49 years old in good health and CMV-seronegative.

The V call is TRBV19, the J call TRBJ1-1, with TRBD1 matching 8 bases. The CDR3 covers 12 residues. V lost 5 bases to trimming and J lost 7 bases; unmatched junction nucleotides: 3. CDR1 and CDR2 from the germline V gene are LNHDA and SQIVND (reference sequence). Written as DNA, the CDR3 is TGTGCCAGTAGTTACGGACAGGGTGAAGCTTTCTTT. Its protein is CASSYGQGEAFF.

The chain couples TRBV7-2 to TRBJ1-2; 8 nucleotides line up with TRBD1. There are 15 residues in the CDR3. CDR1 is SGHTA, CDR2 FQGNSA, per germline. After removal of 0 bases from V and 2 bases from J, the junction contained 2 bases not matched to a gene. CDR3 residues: CASSLADRENYGYTF. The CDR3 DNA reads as TGTGCCAGCAGCTTAGCGGACAGGGAGAACTATGGCTACACCTTC.

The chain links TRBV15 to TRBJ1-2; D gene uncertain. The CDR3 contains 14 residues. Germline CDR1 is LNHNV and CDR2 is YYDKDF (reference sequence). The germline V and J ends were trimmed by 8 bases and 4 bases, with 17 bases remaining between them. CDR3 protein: CATAQRQPGYGYTF. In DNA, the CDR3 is TGTGCCACCGCGCAGCGGCAGCCAGGCTATGGCTACACCTTC.

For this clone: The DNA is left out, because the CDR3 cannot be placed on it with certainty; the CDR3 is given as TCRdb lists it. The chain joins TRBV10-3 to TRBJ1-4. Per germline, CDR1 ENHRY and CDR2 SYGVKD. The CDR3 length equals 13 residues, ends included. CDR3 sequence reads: CAISESPEKNCFF.

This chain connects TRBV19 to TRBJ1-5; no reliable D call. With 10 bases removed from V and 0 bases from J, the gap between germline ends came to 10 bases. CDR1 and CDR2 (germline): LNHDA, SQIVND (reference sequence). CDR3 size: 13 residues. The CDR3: CATSGVSNQPQHF. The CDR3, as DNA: TGTGCCACCTCCGGAGTTAGCAATCAGCCCCAGCATTTT.